The T cell receptor beta chain under discussion was sequenced for a study of blood T cell repertoires in COVID-19. Study details: Some COVID-19 samples were acute and others convalescent; all came from the United States, Italy and Spain. PBMCs, B-cell-depleted T cells, or T cells were the source of the cDNA or gDNA that made up the material.

Trimming took off 1 base at V and 8 bases at J, with 8 bases between the two ends. CDR1 is LNHNV and CDR2 is YYDKDF in the germline V gene (reference sequence). This CDR3 contains 12 residues. In the study's own analysis: Amplification of reference gene primers provided the estimated nucleated cell counts. The method was immunoSEQ multiplex PCR; TCRdb's version includes in-frame clones alone and lacks a portion of them. The V and J calls and clone size were taken over from that table, and D and trimming were inferred from the DNA. This table holds tens of thousands of clones, less than 90% found once.

Input material: peripheral blood. The clonotype originates from a man aged 45 to 65 with acute or convalescent COVID-19. The chain couples TRBV15 to TRBJ1-2; D gene unclear. CDR3 protein: CATSRAGSGYTF. CDR3 in DNA: TGTGCCACCAGCAGAGCTGGGAGCGGCTACACCTTC.